This is a list of T cell receptor beta chains from one sample in a study of blood T cell repertoires in COVID-19. Sequencing was performed with immunoSEQ multiplex PCR; in TCRdb, only in-frame clones are kept and a portion is missing. The sample shows 340,000 or so clones, roughly 91% of them seen only once. Sequenced input: peripheral blood. These receptor sequences come from a man aged 45-65 years with active or convalescent COVID-19. Both conserved end residues are part of each CDR3. Each record gives: D gene, clone size, V gene, J gene, CDR3 protein, CDR3 DNA. A D gene is named only where the DNA matches it firmly. Size tells how often a clone was seen (once, few, many) or the class of an expanded clone, and some rows leave it out.

.,many,TRBV27,TRBJ1-5,CASSFTGQPQHF,TGTGCCAGCAGTTTTACGGGGCAGCCCCAGCATTTT
.,.,TRBV4-3,TRBJ1-2,CASRLRGGSGYTF,TGCGCCAGCAGGCTTAGGGGAGGGAGCGGCTACACCTTC
.,.,TRBV9,TRBJ2-7,CASSVGPTVDYEQYF,TGTGCCAGCAGCGTAGGTCCGACAGTAGACTACGAGCAGTACTTC
.,.,TRBV7-2,TRBJ2-2,CASSTRTGGTGELFF,TGTGCCAGCAGCACACGGACTGGCGGGACCGGGGAGCTGTTTTTT
TRBD2,.,TRBV3-1/TRBV3-2,TRBJ2-7,CASSSRLAAGGLDYEQYF,TGTGCCAGCAGCTCACGCCTCGCAGCGGGAGGCCTAGATTACGAGCAGTACTTC
.,.,TRBV30,TRBJ1-4,CAWARAGINEKLFF,TGTGCCTGGGCCCGGGCGGGTATTAATGAAAAACTGTTTTTT
TRBD2,.,TRBV27,TRBJ2-1,CASSTRGLVSYNEQFF,TGTGCCAGCAGTACCCGAGGACTAGTCTCCTACAATGAGCAGTTCTTC
TRBD1,.,TRBV4-3,TRBJ1-1,CASSHETGSEAFF,TGCGCCAGCAGCCATGAGACAGGGTCGGAAGCTTTCTTT
.,.,TRBV6-5,TRBJ2-5,CASTFRGPQETQYF,TGTGCCAGCACCTTCAGGGGACCGCAAGAGACCCAGTACTTC
.,.,TRBV4-3,TRBJ2-7,CASSLAGTEATYF,TGCGCCAGCAGCTTAGCGGGGACAGAGGCTACGTACTTC
TRBD2,.,TRBV4-3,TRBJ2-1,CASSFSFSGGGNEQFF,TGCGCCAGCAGCTTCTCGTTTTCGGGGGGTGGTAATGAGCAGTTCTTC
TRBD1,.,TRBV7-8,TRBJ2-2,CASSGRDRGNTGELFF,TGTGCCAGCAGCGGCCGGGACAGGGGTAACACCGGGGAGCTGTTTTTT
TRBD1,.,TRBV5-1,TRBJ2-2,CASSQTPTGKGTGELFF,TGCGCCAGCAGCCAGACCCCGACAGGGAAGGGCACCGGGGAGCTGTTTTTT
TRBD1,.,TRBV7-2,TRBJ2-1,CASSFGATGSLKEQFF,TGTGCCAGCAGCTTCGGAGCGACAGGGTCGCTTAAGGAGCAGTTCTTC
.,.,TRBV5-4,TRBJ2-1,CASSLATPGDNEQFF,TGTGCCAGCAGCTTGGCCACACCAGGGGACAATGAGCAGTTCTTC
TRBD1,.,TRBV5-1,TRBJ2-7,CASSSTGTGEYEQYF,TGCGCCAGCAGCTCAACCGGGACAGGGGAGTACGAGCAGTACTTC
.,once,TRBV6-5,TRBJ2-6,CASSRSSGANVLTF,TGTGCCAGCAGTCGGAGCTCTGGGGCCAACGTCCTGACTTTC
.,few,TRBV7-6,TRBJ2-5,CASSQQTGNQETQYF,TGTGCCAGCAGCCAGCAGACAGGAAACCAAGAGACCCAGTACTTC
.,.,TRBV2,TRBJ1-1,CASSDGFGGGTEAFF,TGTGCCAGCAGTGACGGATTTGGGGGGGGAACTGAAGCTTTCTTT
.,.,TRBV29-1,TRBJ1-1,CSGLQATEAFF,TGCAGCGGTCTTCAGGCGACTGAAGCTTTCTTT
TRBD2,.,TRBV5-6,TRBJ2-7,CASREVSGGPDEQYF,TGTGCCAGCAGAGAGGTTAGCGGGGGGCCCGACGAGCAGTACTTC
TRBD1,.,TRBV2,TRBJ1-4,CASKPYRGGAGSGKLFF,TGTGCCAGCAAACCTTACCGAGGGGGCGCGGGGTCGGGAAAACTGTTTTTT
.,.,TRBV29-1,TRBJ1-6,CSVREDYNSPLHF,TGCAGCGTCCGGGAGGACTATAATTCACCCCTCCACTTT
.,.,TRBV2,TRBJ1-5,CASSATGGGGQPQHF,TGTGCCAGCAGTGCGACCGGGGGGGGTGGTCAGCCCCAGCATTTT
.,.,TRBV30,TRBJ1-6,CAWSVLDRNSPLHF,TGTGCCTGGAGTGTACTGGACAGAAATTCACCCCTCCACTTT
.,.,TRBV28,TRBJ2-1,CASSSTGFRSGEQFF,TGTGCCAGCAGCTCCACGGGGTTTCGGAGCGGTGAGCAGTTCTTC
TRBD2,.,TRBV6-2/TRBV6-3,TRBJ2-1,CASSKISGLARPWDEQFF,TGTGCCAGCAGTAAGATATCGGGACTAGCTCGCCCTTGGGATGAGCAGTTCTTC
TRBD1,.,TRBV5-4,TRBJ1-6,CASSLTGQGYSPLHF,TGTGCCAGCAGCCTGACCGGACAGGGGTATTCACCCCTCCACTTT
TRBD1,.,TRBV5-1,TRBJ1-4,CASSDTGGANEKLFF,TGCGCCAGCAGCGATACAGGGGGAGCTAATGAAAAACTGTTTTTT
TRBD1,.,TRBV11-3,TRBJ2-2,CASSLTGQGGTGELFF,TGTGCCAGCAGCTTAACGGGACAGGGAGGGACCGGGGAGCTGTTTTTT
.,.,TRBV5-6,TRBJ1-2,CASSPLDSNYGYTF,TGTGCCAGCAGCCCGTTGGACAGCAACTATGGCTACACCTTC
.,.,TRBV7-3,TRBJ1-1,CASSLSQNTEAFF,TGTGCCAGCAGCTTATCCCAGAACACTGAAGCTTTCTTT
.,.,TRBV18,TRBJ1-2,CASSPGRGAPDYGYTF,TGTGCCAGCTCACCAGGTCGGGGGGCCCCTGACTATGGCTACACCTTC
TRBD1,.,TRBV28,TRBJ1-1,CASSSRGSRGEAFF,TGTGCCAGCAGTAGCAGGGGGTCCCGTGGTGAAGCTTTCTTT
TRBD2,.,TRBV7-3,TRBJ2-1,CASSLLGLAGHEQFF,TGTGCCAGCAGCTTATTGGGACTAGCGGGTCATGAGCAGTTCTTC
.,.,TRBV28,TRBJ1-4,CASSLGGDMDEKLFF,TGTGCCAGCAGTTTAGGTGGGGACATGGATGAAAAACTGTTTTTT
.,.,TRBV7-3,TRBJ2-5,CASSLTTGETQYF,TGTGCCAGCAGCTTAACCACGGGTGAGACCCAGTACTTC
.,.,TRBV7-9,TRBJ1-2,CASVRGMDYGYTF,TGTGCCAGCGTTCGGGGTATGGACTATGGCTACACCTTC
.,.,TRBV30,TRBJ2-7,CAWSRGGTSGEQYF,TGTGCCTGGAGTAGGGGGGGGACGTCTGGGGAGCAGTACTTC
TRBD1,once,TRBV6-2/TRBV6-3,TRBJ2-7,CASSKHTGTGNFRSSYEQYF,TGTGCCAGCAGTAAACACACCGGGACAGGGAATTTCCGAAGCTCCTACGAGCAGTACTTC
TRBD1,.,TRBV7-9,TRBJ2-7,CASSHLGGTGGSYEQYF,TGTGCCAGCAGTCACTTAGGTGGGACAGGGGGCTCCTACGAGCAGTACTTC
TRBD1,.,TRBV4-3,TRBJ1-2,CASSLTGFGYTF,TGCGCCAGCAGCCTGACAGGGTTTGGCTACACCTTC
.,.,TRBV12-5,TRBJ2-3,CASGRPRFPGTQYF,TGTGCTAGTGGTCGACCTAGATTCCCAGGGACGCAGTATTTT
.,.,TRBV19,TRBJ1-5,CASSTTGTGQPQHF,TGTGCCAGTAGTACTACAGGGACCGGGCAGCCCCAGCATTTT
.,.,TRBV6-5,TRBJ1-6,CASRNQGNNSPLHF,TGTGCCAGCAGAAACCAGGGGAATAATTCACCCCTCCACTTT
.,few,TRBV12-5,TRBJ1-1,CASGFSPNSEAFF,TGTGCTAGTGGTTTTTCGCCGAACTCTGAAGCTTTCTTT
TRBD2,.,TRBV12-5,TRBJ2-2,CASGYVSGGNTGELFF,TGTGCTAGTGGTTATGTCAGCGGGGGTAACACCGGGGAGCTGTTTTTT
.,.,TRBV6-1,TRBJ1-3,CASSEALRGALRTYSGNTIYF,TGTGCCAGCAGTGAAGCGCTTCGGGGGGCCTTACGGACTTACTCTGGAAACACCATATATTTT
TRBD1,.,TRBV10-3,TRBJ1-2,CAISTGGANGYTF,TGTGCCATCAGCACAGGGGGCGCAAATGGCTACACCTTC
TRBD1,.,TRBV29-1,TRBJ2-7,CSVDAGGREQYF,TGCAGCGTTGACGCAGGGGGAAGAGAGCAGTACTTC
TRBD1,.,TRBV30,TRBJ2-7,CAWRGQAVGRGEQYF,TGTGCCTGGAGAGGACAGGCGGTAGGTCGTGGCGAGCAGTACTTC
.,.,TRBV18,TRBJ2-5,CASSPRVGGGETQYF,TGTGCCAGCTCACCACGGGTAGGAGGAGGGGAGACCCAGTACTTC
.,few,TRBV7-9,TRBJ2-1,CASSPRRGYNEQFF,TGTGCCAGCAGCCCACGGCGGGGATACAATGAGCAGTTCTTC
TRBD2,few,TRBV5-4,TRBJ2-6,CASSIGTSAGANVLTF,TGTGCCAGCAGCATCGGGACTAGCGCTGGGGCCAACGTCCTGACTTTC
.,.,TRBV6-1,TRBJ2-7,CASSETPVPYEQYF,TGTGCCAGCAGTGAAACCCCAGTCCCCTACGAGCAGTACTTC
.,.,TRBV2,TRBJ1-5,CASRDSSNQPQHF,TGTGCCAGCAGGGACAGTAGCAATCAGCCCCAGCATTTT
.,.,TRBV7-2,TRBJ1-1,CASSRDYKGTEAFF,TGTGCCAGCAGCCGGGATTACAAAGGCACTGAAGCTTTCTTT
.,.,TRBV4-1,TRBJ1-1,CASSGRTVNTEAFF,TGCGCCAGCAGCGGCCGGACAGTAAACACTGAAGCTTTCTTT